The present entry profiles one TCR beta chain with its context. The source of the sample is a study of immune evolution from preneoplasia to lung adenocarcinoma. Only in-frame clones appear in the TCRdb table, and some are missing; sequencing was by immunoSEQ multiplex PCR. The sample shows around 6,000 clones, 65% to 80% of them seen only once. Germline CDR1 is SGDLS and CDR2 is YYNGEE. This CDR3 is built from 13 residues. V gave up 4 bases and J gave up 3 bases, with 9 bases separating them. The chain joins TRBV9 to TRBJ2-3; D might be TRBD2 (5 bases). The receptor's source is a donor at least 70 years old with lung adenocarcinoma. Sequencing was done on a sample of FFPE lung adenocarcinoma in situ tissue. The CDR3 DNA follows: TGTGCCAGCAGCAGGGAGTTTACAGATACGCAGTATTTT. Its protein product is CASSREFTDTQYF.